The subject of this entry is one T cell receptor (beta chain). This specimen comes from a study of blood T cell repertoires in COVID-19. Study at large: Both acute and convalescent COVID-19 samples were obtained from the United States, Italy and Spain.

V was clipped by 6 bases and J by 4 bases, with 9 bases between them. This CDR3 contains 12 residues. Germline V gene lookup returns CDR1 ENHRY and CDR2 SYGVKD. TCRdb keeps only in-frame clones here, not all; method: immunoSEQ multiplex PCR. Here the sample spans nearly 80,000 clones, around 80% being singletons. The genes are TRBV10-3 and TRBJ1-2; maybe TRBD1 (6 bases). The sample comprised peripheral blood. This sequence originates from a woman in her 70s with acute or convalescent COVID-19. CDR3 loop: CAISTDSYGYTF. Here the CDR3 DNA reads TGTGCCATCAGCACGGACAGCTATGGCTACACCTTC.